These 4 T cell receptor beta chains were all obtained from the same sample, sequenced in a study of T cell clonotyping in hematopoietic cell transplantation. Assay used: immunoSEQ multiplex PCR; TCRdb lists only in-frame clones, some missing. The sample yields 11,000 to 15,000 clones, roughly 64% seen once. The sample taken for sequencing was PBMCs. The receptor source for this set is a human donor who either received an allogeneic hematopoietic cell transplant for a myeloid malignancy or was a related donor (not recorded which). Some clones in this sample may be carry-over from other donors' samples.

This clone was picked up a small number of times. V gene TRBV27 combines with J gene TRBJ1-5, with TRBD1 matching 7 bases. This CDR3 is 15 amino acids long. Looked up from germline, CDR1 is MNHEY and CDR2 is SMNVEV (reference sequence). V was pared by 4 bases and J by 2 bases, with 5 bases of the junction left unmatched. The CDR3 nucleotides are TGTGCCAGCAGTTCCGACAGGGTAGGCAATCAGCCCCAGCATTTT. This sequence encodes CASSSDRVGNQPQHF.

The chain has TRBV29-1 and TRBJ1-2, with TRBD1 as a possible D gene (5 bases). Germline CDR1 and CDR2: SQVTM and ANQGSEA. The CDR3 is made up of 12 amino acids. V lost 3 bases and J 1 base, leaving 6 bases between the germline ends. For the CDR3, the DNA is TGCAGCGTTGAGGGGGATAACTATGGCTACACCTTC. It codes for CSVEGDNYGYTF.

This clone was found a few times. The chain carries TRBV19 and TRBJ2-1; D gene ambiguous. The ends were cut back, 3 bases at V and 7 bases at J, with 10 bases in the middle. The germline V gene encodes CDR1 LNHDA and CDR2 SQIVND (reference sequence). CDR3 length equals 13 residues. CDR3 bases: TGTGCCAGTAGTATCTCCGGGCGGAATGAGCAGTTCTTC. This sequence encodes CASSISGRNEQFF.

This clone was seen a handful of times. The chain combines TRBV28 with TRBJ1-5; 10 bases align to TRBD1. Germline-derived CDR1 and CDR2 are MDHEN and SYDVKM. Trimming at V came to 6 bases and at J to 4 bases, leaving 6 bases not matched to a gene. The CDR3 is made up of 15 amino acids. DNA of the CDR3: TGTGCCAGCAGCCACCGGGACAGGGGTAATCAGCCCCAGCATTTT. Amino acid sequence: CASSHRDRGNQPQHF.